These 8 T cell receptor beta chains originate from one sample sequenced in a study of cytomegalovirus exposure and HLA in healthy donors. PCR primers comprised 60 Vbeta and 13 Jbeta primers. TCRdb's copy holds only in-frame clones and misses some; the assay was immunoSEQ multiplex PCR. The sample lists about 180,000 clones, over 60% seen once, with around 1.6% in the top ten. The sequencing sample was made of PBMCs. All receptors come from a man aged 18 to 30 in good health and CMV-seronegative.

The V call is TRBV12-5, the J call TRBJ2-3, with 10 positions matching TRBD2. The CDR3 contains 15 residues. CDR1 is LGHNT, CDR2 FRNRAP, per germline. Trimming took 6 bases from V and 2 from J; bases not matched to a gene: 5. CDR3 amino acids: CASGVGLADTDTQYF. The DNA of the CDR3 is TGTGCTAGTGGGGTCGGACTAGCGGACACAGATACGCAGTATTTT.

To note about this clone: This likely comes from a read error, as the CDR3 has no conserved phenylalanine or tryptophan at its end. Because the CDR3's place on the DNA is in doubt, the DNA is left out and the CDR3 is given as listed by TCRdb. This rearrangement joins TRBV14 to TRBJ2-3; TRBD2 was called by the table and not checked on the DNA. Germline CDR1 is SGHDN and CDR2 is FVKESK. The CDR3 comprises 13 residues, both ends counted. The CDR3 region is CASSQTRGTILYL.

The chain joins TRBV28 to TRBJ2-7, with TRBD2 as a possible D gene (5 bases). Germline loops: CDR1 MDHEN, CDR2 SYDVKM. There are 13 residues in the CDR3. Trimming removed 4 bases from V and 7 bases from J, with 14 bases in between. The CDR3 nucleotides read TGTGCCAGCAGTTCGACTGGGAGATGGGAGCAGTACTTC. As protein: CASSSTGRWEQYF.

V gene TRBV19 combines with J gene TRBJ1-1; D might be TRBD1 (5 bases). CDR3 length: 13 residues. Between the trimmed V and J ends, which lost 7 bases and 1 base, there was a span of 10 bases. CDR1 and CDR2 from the germline V gene are LNHDA and SQIVND (reference sequence). The CDR3 sequence: CASTAGQNTEAFF. In DNA form, the CDR3 reads TGTGCCAGTACCGCCGGACAGAACACTGAAGCTTTCTTT.

The V gene is TRBV11-2, the J gene TRBJ1-1, with TRBD1 matching 10 bases. Germline CDR1 and CDR2: SGHAT and FQNNGV. The CDR3 contains 15 residues. With V trimmed by 6 bases and J by 10 bases, 14 bases remained unmatched. CDR3 sequence reads: CASSNLAGQGVRAFF. The DNA for the CDR3 is TGTGCCAGCAGTAACTTGGCAGGACAGGGGGTTCGAGCTTTCTTT.

The chain employs TRBV6-1 and TRBJ1-1; TRBD1 aligns across 8 bases. Germline lookup yields CDR1 MNHNS and CDR2 SASEGT. The CDR3 consists of 14 residues. V dropped 6 bases and J dropped 2; count of bases not matched to a gene: 5. The CDR3 protein is CASSPDRGNTEAFF. CDR3 DNA: TGTGCCAGCAGCCCCGACAGGGGTAACACTGAAGCTTTCTTT.

This clone occurred a few times. The chain joins TRBV9 to TRBJ1-2; 7 bases match TRBD1. J was trimmed by 3 bases and V by 0 bases; bases with no gene match: 8. This CDR3 has 16 residues. Germline V gene sequence: CDR1 SGDLS, CDR2 YYNGEE. CDR3 nucleotide sequence: TGTGCCAGCAGCGTAGCTTGGACAGGCTTGGACTATGGCTACACCTTC. Protein sequence: CASSVAWTGLDYGYTF.

The chain combines TRBV21-1 with TRBJ1-1; no DNA check was done on the table's D call, TRBD1. TRBV21-1 is a documented pseudogene. The CDR3 extends over 14 amino acids. The CDR3 nucleotides are TGTGCCAGCAGCAAAGCGAGACAGGACACTGAAGCTTTCTTT. It yields the protein CASSKARQDTEAFF.